This is a list of T cell receptor beta chains from one sample in a study of early T cells in non-severe SARS-CoV-2 infection. TCRdb reanalysed the 5' RACE reads using MiXCR and keeps one entry per CDR3 protein. The repertoire holds 100,000 to 120,000 distinct CDR3 sequences, roughly an eighth seen once, with approximately 3.8% in the top ten. The sequencing here drew on whole blood, taken at baseline. Every receptor here comes from an adult who was a healthcare worker with PCR-confirmed SARS-CoV-2 infection or an uninfected control (not recorded which). The CDR3 runs from the conserved cysteine through the conserved F or W.

>TRBV5-4
CASSVDESTAFF
>TRBV20-1
CSARKETGGRGYTF
>TRBV6-1
CASSALGPQHF
>TRBV20-1
CSAHPLAGALGEQFF
>TRBV20-1
CSASGRQENSGANVLTF
>TRBV2
CASTPGGRTQYF
>TRBV7-3
CASSWGTRRAGELFF
>TRBV20-1
CSARDGRALPNTEAFF
>TRBV20-1
CSARALGEGRSYEQYF
>TRBV3-1
CASSQVPGYGYTF
>TRBV20-1
CSARDPTSVSDEQFF
>TRBV2
CASHRPIDSYEQYF
>TRBV3-1
CASSRYEQGEETQYF
>TRBV28
CASKRGRSGSTDTQYF
>TRBV7-8
CASGNYNEQFF
>TRBV11-2
CASSPTSGAYNEQFF
>TRBV12-3/TRBV12-4
CASSLTSYGYTF
>TRBV7-2
CASSPAAFYNEQFF
>TRBV5-5
CASSLYWTTNTGELFF
>TRBV5-1
CASSSGTETNEKLFF
>TRBV10-3
CAIREQGVGNQPQHF
>TRBV4-1
CASSQEGSGTGSEKLFF
>TRBV6-5
CASSSGIQNYGYTF
>TRBV12-3/TRBV12-4
CASSSGRTGNTEAFF
>TRBV7-9
CASSRDAFF
>TRBV2
CASSQQGAATEAFF
>TRBV20-1
CSARDLLAGEGNYGYTF
>TRBV9
CASSGTVYGYGYTF
>TRBV18
CASSPELRVQETQYF
>TRBV29-1
CSVLTGGPYNEQFF
>TRBV7-2
CASSRTPGIYEQYF
>TRBV5-5
CASSSGGAPYYEQYF
>TRBV5-4
CASRSTSQETQYF
>TRBV20-1
CSARASRTGILYEQYF
>TRBV7-6
CASSLASRSSSGANVLTF
>TRBV5-1
CASRPTGANVLTF
>TRBV2
CASSGDTEAFF
>TRBV18
CASSPPMPGWETQYF
>TRBV7-9
CASRPTRTGPSGTNEKLFF
>TRBV6-6
CASSYGGGRGTDTQYF
>TRBV21-1
CASSPRPSGDLTDTQYF
>TRBV10-3
CAIKASSSGNTIYF
>TRBV2
CASKPYNEQFF
>TRBV6-1
CASSEVSFSSYNEQFF
>TRBV2
CASSERLAVYNEQFF
>TRBV5-1
CASSLGGWLEAFF
>TRBV13
CASSLGSTGRNSPLHF
>TRBV2
CASSGTFSNQPQHF
>TRBV5-1
CASSLSWDSLRGAFF
>TRBV4-1
CASSQGPAASYNEQFF
>TRBV6-2/TRBV6-3
CASSSPGGQPQHF
>TRBV7-2
CASSLAGARIQFF